This T cell receptor (beta chain) was identified during a study of blood T cell repertoires in COVID-19 (dated by TCRdb to 2018 to 2021). About the investigation overall: The collaborator samples originated in the United States, Italy and Spain and spanned the acute and convalescent phases of COVID-19. The prospective study material was composed of cDNA or gDNA derived from T cells, B-cell-depleted T cells, or PBMCs. A de-identified subject ID, COVID-19 status, age in years and sex were almost always included in the sample metadata. Samples came from the ongoing ImmuneRACE study (first 160 participants) plus 1,254 subjects from 6 global collaborators. HLA class I and class II types, where available, came from metadata supplied by the sample provider rather than from assay-based typing. The repertoires were made available in a free public database intended to serve as a resource for research on the immune response to SARS-CoV-2. The dataset comprised deeply sampled blood TCRbeta repertoires from subjects exposed to, actively infected with, or recovered from COVID-19.

Each collaborating institution followed its own protocols to collect whole blood in K2EDTA tubes. For TCRbeta analysis, collaborator samples were shipped as frozen whole blood, as isolated PBMCs, or as DNA extracted from either sample type. TCRbeta CDR3 regions were amplified from genomic DNA using the immunoSEQ Assay, a bias-controlled multiplex PCR. The authors' pipeline ran thus. The number of nucleated cells in each sample was estimated from the amplification of reference gene primers within the assay. To quantify the absolute abundance of each unique TCRbeta CDR3 rearrangement, sequence reads were collapsed and filtered. For each sample, productive Simpson clonality was calculated as the square root of Simpson's diversity index over productive rearrangements. TCRdb obtained this table from immuneACCESS and retained in-frame rearrangements with V and J assigned. These tables miss some clones; where compared with another copy, unresolved V genes account for less than half of the shortfall, and the remainder is unexplained. V and J calls and clone size are those listed in that table; D and trimming were worked out from the DNA. Counted in this sample were around 29,000 clones; 60% to 80% of them appeared once. Approximately 7.8% of the sample lies in the top ten.

Regarding this clone: The target of this receptor is not known. Per-base quality was not reported, and no clone a single base away is much larger than it.

The CDR3 runs 13 residues from the cysteine to the phenylalanine. Just the 39-base CDR3 DNA is kept, in frame starting at base 1. CDR1 is given as SGHNT and CDR2 as YYREEE, both from the germline V gene (reference sequence). V loses 0 bases of germline sequence and J loses 15 bases, and the interval between the two ends is 13 bases. General findings and caveats noted by the study authors: How much clinical and demographic metadata was included differed by source and by participant, and the metadata was provided uncurated.

The TCR sequence derives from a woman in her sixties or seventies with active or convalescent COVID-19. Material for sequencing was peripheral blood. The chain employs TRBV5-4 and TRBJ1-6; the D gene cannot be resolved reliably. The sequenced DNA: TGTGCCAGCAGCTTGGTTCCTACGGTTGGCCTCCACTTT. This encodes CASSLVPTVGLHF.